This entry concerns a single TCR beta chain. This entry belongs to a study of blood T cell repertoires in COVID-19. Clones were read by immunoSEQ multiplex PCR, and TCRdb kept only the in-frame ones, dropping some. The repertoire holds roughly 69,000 clones, with more than 80% as singletons. Germline CDR1 reads MNHEY; CDR2 reads SMNVEV (reference sequence). The junction had 10 bases not matched to a gene; V was cut back by 4 bases and J by 1 base. This CDR3 has 17 amino acids. Source material: peripheral blood. The sequence was collected from a man aged 50 to 60 with COVID-19, enrolled during active disease. The chain joins TRBV27 to TRBJ1-5; TRBD1 matches 7 bases. The CDR3 DNA reads as TGTGCCAGCAGTTCTTCTCGGGACAGTCAAAGCAATCAGCCCCAGCATTTT. Amino acid sequence: CASSSSRDSQSNQPQHF.